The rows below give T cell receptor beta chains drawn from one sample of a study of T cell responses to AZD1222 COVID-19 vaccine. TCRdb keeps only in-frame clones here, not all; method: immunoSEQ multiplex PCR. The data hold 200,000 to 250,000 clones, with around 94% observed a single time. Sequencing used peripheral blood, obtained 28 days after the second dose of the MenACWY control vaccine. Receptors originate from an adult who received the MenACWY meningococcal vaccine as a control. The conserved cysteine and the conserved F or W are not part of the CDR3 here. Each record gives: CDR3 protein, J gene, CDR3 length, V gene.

ASSLAAISTDTQY	TRBJ2-3	13	TRBV7-2
ASSQDRVYSGELF	TRBJ2-2	13	TRBV4-3
ASSDARQGGPQPQH	TRBJ1-5	14	TRBV25-1
ASSTGPVRNSPLH	TRBJ1-6	13	TRBV25-1
ASSSSGGTQY	TRBJ2-5	10	TRBV9
ASSASSGRAAAGELF	TRBJ2-2	15	TRBV9
ASSFRVRTDTQY	TRBJ2-3	12	TRBV27
ASTRTASGNTIY	TRBJ1-3	12	TRBV28
ASSQGMGLAGVEETQY	TRBJ2-5	16	TRBV4-1
ASSFWTATYEQY	TRBJ2-7	12	TRBV28
ASSLGADRPPGYEQY	TRBJ2-7	15	TRBV5-1
ASSGPRGGNQPQH	TRBJ1-5	13	TRBV18
ASSDGQGGNNQPQH	TRBJ1-5	14	TRBV5-6
ACKAARDRRSGRPSYEQY	TRBJ2-7	18	TRBV30
ASSLGTQGARGNIQY	TRBJ2-4	15	TRBV5-1
ASSLDLSGGVSGYT	TRBJ1-2	14	TRBV5-1